Sequencing of this T cell receptor (beta chain) was carried out in a study of CD8 T cells in Susac syndrome. The RNA, roughly 0.5 to 1 ug, was put through reverse transcription using random hexamers. One entry per CDR3 protein, called by TCRdb with MiXCR from the immunoSEQ multiplex PCR reads. The sample yields around 120,000 distinct CDR3 sequences, 85% to 95% seen once. The CDR3 is 12 residues long. Germline V gene sequence: CDR1 LGHDT, CDR2 YNNKEL (reference sequence). Trimming left V 10 bases short and J 3 bases short, with 13 bases between. The TCR comes from a human donor with multiple sclerosis. The chain carries TRBV3-1 and TRBJ2-7, with D possibly TRBD2 on 6 matching bases. Material: CD4+ T cells from PBMCs. CDR3 DNA sequence: TGTGCCACCGGCGGGAACAGCTACGAGCAGTACTTC. Protein product: CATGGNSYEQYF.